This paragraph covers one TCR beta chain sequence. Its antigen is not known. The data were obtained in a study of cytomegalovirus exposure and HLA in healthy donors. Germline assignment: CDR1 SGHNT and CDR2 YYREEE (reference sequence). Trimming removed 0 bases from V and 7 bases from J, with 17 bases in between. CDR3 length equals 15 residues. Primers: 60 Vbeta forward and 13 Jbeta reverse. Only in-frame clones appear in the TCRdb table, and some are missing; sequencing was by immunoSEQ multiplex PCR. The data show nearly 110,000 clones, 82% seen once. Overall study results and limits: Earlier analysis looked at TCR beta V segments, and most were productive about 90% or about 30% of the time. In the analysis, some V segments, TRBV6-2 and TRBV6-3 included, were excluded as indistinguishable. Later analysis suggested links between common viral pathogens and several top significant clusters. In a later analysis, TCR beta V- and J-gene trimming showed a link to a missense DCLRE1C variant.

This clonotype was obtained from a man aged 25-45 years in good health and CMV-seropositive. This chain connects TRBV5-4 to TRBJ2-7; perhaps TRBD2 as D (6 bases). Sequences were obtained from PBMCs. CDR3 sequence reads: CASSLDLVQGGEQYF. For the CDR3, the DNA is TGTGCCAGCAGCTTGGATCTTGTGCAGGGAGGAGAGCAGTACTTC.